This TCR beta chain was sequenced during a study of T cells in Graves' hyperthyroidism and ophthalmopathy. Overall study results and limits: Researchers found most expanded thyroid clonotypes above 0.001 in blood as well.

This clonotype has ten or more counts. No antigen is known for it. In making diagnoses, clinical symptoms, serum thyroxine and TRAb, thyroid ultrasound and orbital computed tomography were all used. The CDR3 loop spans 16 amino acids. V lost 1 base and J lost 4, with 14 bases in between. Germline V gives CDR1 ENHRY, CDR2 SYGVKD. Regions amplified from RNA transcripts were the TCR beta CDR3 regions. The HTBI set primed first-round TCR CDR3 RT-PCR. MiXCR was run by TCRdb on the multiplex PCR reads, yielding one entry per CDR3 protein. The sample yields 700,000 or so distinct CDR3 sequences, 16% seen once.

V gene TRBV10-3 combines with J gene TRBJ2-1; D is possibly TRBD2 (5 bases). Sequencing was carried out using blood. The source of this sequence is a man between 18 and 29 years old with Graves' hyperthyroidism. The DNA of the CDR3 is TGTGCCATCAGTGAGTTACGGGATCCTCGTTACAATGAGCAGTTCTTC. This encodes CAISELRDPRYNEQFF.